These T cell receptor beta chains were read from a single sample in a study of blood T cell repertoires in COVID-19. Clones were sequenced by immunoSEQ multiplex PCR, and TCRdb holds only the in-frame ones, with some missing. This sample carries tens of thousands of clones, approximately 89% of them seen once, and the ten largest clones take 4.5% to 6%. The sequencing sample was made of peripheral blood. These receptor sequences come from an older woman with active COVID-19. The CDR3 runs from the conserved cysteine through the conserved F or W. Each record gives: D gene, J gene, V gene, clone size, CDR3 protein, CDR3 DNA. D genes are given only for firm matches. The size entry is marked missing in some rows and otherwise reads once, few, many or a size class.

d_call: .
j_call: TRBJ2-5
v_call: TRBV12-3/TRBV12-4
clone_size: .
cdr3_aa: CASRRGGQETQYF
cdr3_nt: TGTGCCAGCAGGCGGGGCGGCCAAGAGACCCAGTACTTC

d_call: .
j_call: TRBJ2-3
v_call: TRBV11-2
clone_size: .
cdr3_aa: CASSLYDGSTDTQYF
cdr3_nt: TGTGCCAGCAGCTTATACGATGGCAGCACAGATACGCAGTATTTT

d_call: TRBD1
j_call: TRBJ2-1
v_call: TRBV5-6
clone_size: .
cdr3_aa: CASSGLGQGVGNEQFF
cdr3_nt: TGTGCCAGCAGCGGGCTGGGACAGGGGGTAGGGAATGAGCAGTTCTTC

d_call: TRBD1
j_call: TRBJ2-5
v_call: TRBV5-4
clone_size: .
cdr3_aa: CASSLTGQGSTRQKETQYF
cdr3_nt: TGTGCCAGCAGCTTGACGGGACAGGGTTCCACTCGTCAAAAAGAGACCCAGTACTTC

d_call: .
j_call: TRBJ1-1
v_call: TRBV20-1
clone_size: .
cdr3_aa: CSAPWNTEAFF
cdr3_nt: TGCAGTGCTCCTTGGAACACTGAAGCTTTCTTT

d_call: TRBD2
j_call: TRBJ2-7
v_call: TRBV19
clone_size: .
cdr3_aa: CASSAPGLAGASEQYF
cdr3_nt: TGTGCCAGTAGTGCCCCGGGACTAGCGGGAGCGAGTGAGCAGTACTTC

d_call: TRBD2
j_call: TRBJ2-3
v_call: TRBV7-2
clone_size: .
cdr3_aa: CASSSGTSGVGSDTQYF
cdr3_nt: TGTGCCAGCAGCTCTGGGACTAGCGGCGTGGGTTCAGATACGCAGTATTTT

d_call: .
j_call: TRBJ2-2
v_call: TRBV28
clone_size: .
cdr3_aa: CASSIDGVGGELFF
cdr3_nt: TGTGCCAGCAGCATAGATGGAGTCGGCGGGGAGCTGTTTTTT

d_call: TRBD1
j_call: TRBJ1-5
v_call: TRBV19
clone_size: .
cdr3_aa: CASSTPRTGGGQPQHF
cdr3_nt: TGTGCCAGTAGTACCCCCCGTACAGGGGGCGGTCAGCCCCAGCATTTT

d_call: .
j_call: TRBJ2-2
v_call: TRBV19
clone_size: .
cdr3_aa: CASSKGQNTGELFF
cdr3_nt: TGTGCCAGTAGTAAGGGGCAGAACACCGGGGAGCTGTTTTTT

d_call: .
j_call: TRBJ2-1
v_call: TRBV7-8
clone_size: .
cdr3_aa: CASSLFPPPTGVGNEQFF
cdr3_nt: TGTGCCAGCAGCTTATTTCCCCCACCTACGGGAGTAGGCAATGAGCAGTTCTTC

d_call: TRBD1
j_call: TRBJ2-5
v_call: TRBV5-1
clone_size: .
cdr3_aa: CASLRGDRGKETQYF
cdr3_nt: TGCGCCAGTCTTCGGGGGGACAGGGGAAAGGAGACCCAGTACTTC

d_call: TRBD2
j_call: TRBJ2-5
v_call: TRBV7-9
clone_size: .
cdr3_aa: CASSFPSGRFVETQYF
cdr3_nt: TGTGCCAGCAGCTTTCCTAGCGGGAGGTTTGTAGAGACCCAGTACTTC

d_call: TRBD2
j_call: TRBJ2-3
v_call: TRBV30
clone_size: .
cdr3_aa: CAWSVTSGRLGDTQYF
cdr3_nt: TGTGCCTGGAGTGTAACCAGCGGGAGGCTTGGAGATACGCAGTATTTT

d_call: TRBD1
j_call: TRBJ2-1
v_call: TRBV10-1
clone_size: few
cdr3_aa: CASSEFRGRRNEQFF
cdr3_nt: TGCGCCAGCAGTGAATTTAGGGGGCGCAGGAATGAGCAGTTCTTC

d_call: .
j_call: TRBJ2-7
v_call: TRBV3-1/TRBV3-2
clone_size: .
cdr3_aa: CASSQSSYEQYF
cdr3_nt: TGTGCCAGCAGCCAGAGTTCCTACGAGCAGTACTTC

d_call: .
j_call: TRBJ2-3
v_call: TRBV28
clone_size: .
cdr3_aa: CASSLLGTSTDTQYF
cdr3_nt: TGTGCCAGCAGTTTACTAGGGACTAGCACAGATACGCAGTATTTT

d_call: TRBD2
j_call: TRBJ2-1
v_call: TRBV19
clone_size: .
cdr3_aa: CASSPTSGRSSYNEQFF
cdr3_nt: TGTGCCAGTAGCCCAACTAGCGGGAGGTCCTCCTACAATGAGCAGTTCTTC

d_call: .
j_call: TRBJ2-1
v_call: TRBV19
clone_size: .
cdr3_aa: CASSILSGPNEQFF
cdr3_nt: TGTGCCAGTAGTATTTTGAGCGGGCCCAATGAGCAGTTCTTC

d_call: .
j_call: TRBJ2-2
v_call: TRBV5-1
clone_size: .
cdr3_aa: CASSSRQGNGELFF
cdr3_nt: TGCGCCAGCAGCTCCCGGCAGGGTAACGGGGAGCTGTTTTTT

d_call: TRBD1
j_call: TRBJ1-5
v_call: TRBV28
clone_size: few
cdr3_aa: CASRVPTGGWQPQHF
cdr3_nt: TGTGCCAGCAGGGTACCGACAGGGGGCTGGCAGCCCCAGCATTTT

d_call: .
j_call: TRBJ2-3
v_call: TRBV6-5
clone_size: .
cdr3_aa: CASNRQSTDTQYF
cdr3_nt: TGTGCCAGCAATCGACAGAGCACAGATACGCAGTATTTT

d_call: .
j_call: TRBJ1-5
v_call: TRBV2
clone_size: .
cdr3_aa: CASSARGGPGSNQPQHF
cdr3_nt: TGTGCCAGCAGTGCCCGGGGGGGCCCGGGGAGCAATCAGCCCCAGCATTTT

d_call: TRBD1
j_call: TRBJ2-2
v_call: TRBV2
clone_size: few
cdr3_aa: CASLQGGNTGELFF
cdr3_nt: TGTGCCAGCTTACAGGGGGGGAACACCGGGGAGCTGTTTTTT

d_call: TRBD2
j_call: TRBJ2-1
v_call: TRBV5-1
clone_size: .
cdr3_aa: CASSYSLAGDWNEQFF
cdr3_nt: TGCGCCAGCAGCTACTCACTAGCGGGAGATTGGAATGAGCAGTTCTTC

d_call: .
j_call: TRBJ2-7
v_call: TRBV15
clone_size: .
cdr3_aa: CATSSGGRRGRYEQYF
cdr3_nt: TGTGCCACCAGCAGTGGGGGTAGGCGGGGCCGATACGAGCAGTACTTC

d_call: .
j_call: TRBJ2-3
v_call: TRBV7-9
clone_size: .
cdr3_aa: CASSSGGGRPSTDTQYF
cdr3_nt: TGTGCCAGCAGCTCAGGTGGTGGTCGTCCCAGCACAGATACGCAGTATTTT

d_call: .
j_call: TRBJ2-2
v_call: TRBV4-1
clone_size: .
cdr3_aa: CASSQDRSQGANTGELFF
cdr3_nt: TGCGCCAGCAGCCAAGATCGCAGCCAGGGCGCGAACACCGGGGAGCTGTTTTTT

d_call: TRBD1
j_call: TRBJ2-2
v_call: TRBV28
clone_size: .
cdr3_aa: CASSLRQGPGELFF
cdr3_nt: TGTGCCAGCAGTTTAAGACAGGGGCCCGGGGAGCTGTTTTTT

d_call: .
j_call: TRBJ2-1
v_call: TRBV7-9
clone_size: .
cdr3_aa: CASSLVMGGLDNEQFF
cdr3_nt: TGTGCCAGCAGCTTAGTTATGGGGGGTTTAGACAATGAGCAGTTCTTC

d_call: .
j_call: TRBJ1-2
v_call: TRBV18
clone_size: .
cdr3_aa: CASSPLRNAEGANYGYTF
cdr3_nt: TGTGCCAGCTCACCGCTACGGAACGCCGAGGGAGCTAACTATGGCTACACCTTC

d_call: TRBD2
j_call: TRBJ2-3
v_call: TRBV14
clone_size: .
cdr3_aa: CASSQALGGLTDTQYF
cdr3_nt: TGTGCCAGCAGCCAAGCCCTGGGAGGGCTCACAGATACGCAGTATTTT

d_call: TRBD2
j_call: TRBJ2-7
v_call: TRBV14
clone_size: .
cdr3_aa: CASSRTSGLFKSSYEQYF
cdr3_nt: TGTGCCAGCAGCCGGACTAGCGGGCTGTTTAAAAGCTCCTACGAGCAGTACTTC

d_call: .
j_call: TRBJ1-2
v_call: TRBV28
clone_size: .
cdr3_aa: CASRFPTTGLYTF
cdr3_nt: TGTGCCAGCAGGTTTCCCACGACAGGACTCTACACCTTC

d_call: TRBD1
j_call: TRBJ1-5
v_call: TRBV19
clone_size: .
cdr3_aa: CASAQGFMSNQPQHF
cdr3_nt: TGTGCCAGTGCACAGGGGTTTATGAGCAATCAGCCCCAGCATTTT

d_call: .
j_call: TRBJ1-1
v_call: TRBV10-3
clone_size: .
cdr3_aa: CAISEGLTEVFF
cdr3_nt: TGTGCCATAAGTGAGGGTCTTACTGAAGTTTTCTTT

d_call: TRBD1
j_call: TRBJ2-1
v_call: TRBV9
clone_size: .
cdr3_aa: CASSAPPRQGADEQFF
cdr3_nt: TGTGCCAGCAGCGCCCCCCCCCGACAGGGGGCGGATGAGCAGTTCTTC

d_call: .
j_call: TRBJ2-5
v_call: TRBV28
clone_size: .
cdr3_aa: CASRLPQGHQETQYF
cdr3_nt: TGTGCCAGCAGACTACCACAGGGCCACCAAGAGACCCAGTACTTC

d_call: TRBD2
j_call: TRBJ2-7
v_call: TRBV18
clone_size: once
cdr3_aa: CASSPLAGGQGEQYF
cdr3_nt: TGTGCCAGCTCACCACTAGCGGGAGGCCAAGGAGAGCAGTACTTC

d_call: .
j_call: TRBJ2-3
v_call: TRBV5-4
clone_size: .
cdr3_aa: CASSLEGADTDTQYF
cdr3_nt: TGTGCCAGCAGCTTGGAAGGGGCGGACACAGATACGCAGTATTTT

d_call: .
j_call: TRBJ2-2
v_call: TRBV19
clone_size: .
cdr3_aa: CAREGVGDDTGELFF
cdr3_nt: TGTGCCAGAGAGGGAGTAGGAGATGACACCGGGGAGCTGTTTTTT

d_call: .
j_call: TRBJ2-7
v_call: TRBV5-4
clone_size: .
cdr3_aa: CASSLERGRNEQYF
cdr3_nt: TGTGCCAGCAGCTTGGAAAGGGGCCGGAACGAGCAGTACTTC

d_call: .
j_call: TRBJ2-1
v_call: TRBV28
clone_size: .
cdr3_aa: CASSLPGLSIETTYNEQFF
cdr3_nt: TGTGCCAGCAGTCTCCCGGGACTCTCGATCGAGACCACTTACAATGAGCAGTTCTTC

d_call: .
j_call: TRBJ1-1
v_call: TRBV5-1
clone_size: .
cdr3_aa: CASKGDFENTEAFF
cdr3_nt: TGCGCCAGCAAAGGTGACTTTGAGAACACTGAAGCTTTCTTT

d_call: .
j_call: TRBJ2-7
v_call: TRBV5-4
clone_size: .
cdr3_aa: CASSRRQGSIPYEQYF
cdr3_nt: TGTGCCAGCAGCCGAAGGCAGGGAAGTATCCCCTACGAGCAGTACTTC

d_call: TRBD2
j_call: TRBJ2-5
v_call: TRBV7-2
clone_size: .
cdr3_aa: CASSLARGRARETQYF
cdr3_nt: TGTGCCAGCAGCTTAGCGCGCGGGAGGGCCCGAGAGACCCAGTACTTC

d_call: .
j_call: TRBJ2-7
v_call: TRBV14
clone_size: .
cdr3_aa: CASSQQTIAEQYF
cdr3_nt: TGTGCCAGCAGCCAACAGACTATAGCCGAGCAGTACTTC

d_call: .
j_call: TRBJ1-6
v_call: TRBV11-2
clone_size: .
cdr3_aa: CASSLGSGGAYNSPLHF
cdr3_nt: TGTGCCAGCAGCTTAGGTTCTGGGGGGGCCTATAATTCACCCCTCCACTTT

d_call: TRBD2
j_call: TRBJ2-1
v_call: TRBV19
clone_size: once
cdr3_aa: CASSILGTSGRRQFF
cdr3_nt: TGTGCCAGTAGTATTTTAGGGACTAGCGGGAGGAGACAGTTCTTC